The present entry profiles one T cell receptor beta chain with its context. Its target is unknown. This record belongs to a study of OX40 agonist ivuxolimab in advanced cancers. About the study: Ivuxolimab doses were 0.01, 0.1, 0.3, 1.5, 3 or 10 mg/kg every 2 weeks. With a range of roughly 20 to 80, age averaged approximately 60 years, and 75% to 90% were male.

Germline V lookup: CDR1 LNHDA, CDR2 SQIVND (reference sequence). The CDR3 is 13 residues long. The ends were cut back, 1 base at V and 6 bases at J, with 7 bases in the middle. Study findings and constraints: The work left the antigen specificity of expanded peripheral T cells undetermined. Certain nonresponders additionally had low normalized T-cell clonal expansion.

Some clones are missing from TCRdb's copy, which holds only in-frame ones; the method was immunoSEQ multiplex PCR. The sample contains about 87,000 clones, around nine tenths of which appear only once. The J gene is TRBJ1-5, the V gene TRBV19, with no clear D. This receptor was identified in an adult with an advanced solid tumor such as melanoma, head and neck, liver or kidney cancer. This sample comprised CD4+ or CD8+ T cells sorted from blood, obtained in a trial of the OX40 agonist ivuxolimab. In nucleotides, the CDR3 is TGTGCCAGTAGTATAGGGCAGAGTCAGCCCCAGCATTTT. It is translated as CASSIGQSQPQHF.